This TCR beta chain was recorded in a study of cytomegalovirus exposure and HLA in healthy donors. The study's findings and limits: One cluster of highly shared sequence variants probably arose as a sequencing artifact. It was taken for granted in presence/absence analyses that sequencing depth across donors was roughly uniform. In an earlier analysis, most TCR beta V segments were productive about 87% or about 30% of the time.

Likely unrecorded immune exposures existed in these nominally healthy donors. The V gene's germline CDR1 is MDHEN and CDR2 SYDVKM. The CDR3 consists of 15 residues. Losses at the gene ends were 7 bases for V and 4 bases for J; bases not matched to a gene: 10. PCR amplification relied on 60 Vbeta primers (plus 13 Jbeta primers). This table comes from immunoSEQ multiplex PCR, and its TCRdb copy is limited to in-frame clones, with some not included. The sample records about 140,000 clones, more than 75% being singletons. As to this clone: Its target is unknown.

The genes are TRBV28 and TRBJ2-1, with TRBD1 identical over 7 bases. Input material: PBMCs. The receptor was isolated from a man younger than 45 in good health and CMV-seronegative. The CDR3 is CASTDSGTEYNEQFF. The CDR3 coding sequence is TGTGCCAGCACCGACTCCGGGACAGAATACAATGAGCAGTTCTTC. The full variable domain, with the rest looked up from reference TRBV28 and TRBJ2-1, is DVKVTQSSRYLVKRTGEKVFLECVQDMDHENMFWYRQDPGLGLRLIYFSYDVKMKEKGDIPEGYSVSREKKERFSLILESASTNQTSMYLCASTDSGTEYNEQFFGPGTRLTVL.